A selection of T cell receptor beta chains follows, all from one sample in a study of molecular identifiers for immune sequencing clone quantification. TCRdb ran MiXCR on the PCR reads and lists one entry per CDR3 protein. The sample carries hundreds of thousands of distinct CDR3 sequences, roughly 21% recorded once. Sequenced input: naive CD8+ T cells from blood, with Jurkat cell RNA spiked in. These receptors were taken from a human donor in good health. Some libraries in this study had Jurkat cell RNA spiked in. Each CDR3 is given with its conserved first and last residue. A D gene is named only where the DNA matches it firmly. Rows give clone size only sometimes, using once, few, many, or a class for an expanded clone.

.,TRBJ1-1,.,12,TRBV5-3,TGTGCCAGCGGCCCCGGGACTGGGGAAGCTTTCTTT,CASGPGTGEAFF
.,TRBJ2-3,few,13,TRBV18,TGTGCCAGCTCACCACCGGGTAAAGATACGCAGTATTTT,CASSPPGKDTQYF
.,TRBJ2-6,many,17,TRBV4-1,TGCGCCAGCAGCCAAGGGTACCCGAATGCTGGGGCCAACGTCCTGACTTTC,CASSQGYPNAGANVLTF
TRBD2,TRBJ2-3,many,16,TRBV20-1,TGCAGTGCTAGAGATTTCACTAGCGGTAGCACAGATACGCAGTATTTT,CSARDFTSGSTDTQYF
TRBD1,TRBJ2-7,.,14,TRBV7-9,TGTGCCAGCACTTACTCGGGACAGTCCTACGAGCAGTACTTC,CASTYSGQSYEQYF
TRBD2,TRBJ2-1,.,15,TRBV7-9,TGTGCCAGCAGCTCAAGCGGGGGGGCCAGAGATGAGCAGTTCTTC,CASSSSGGARDEQFF
TRBD1,TRBJ2-3,many,14,TRBV28,TGTGCCAGCAGCTCCGGGACAGACACAGATACGCAGTATTTT,CASSSGTDTDTQYF
.,TRBJ2-7,few,15,TRBV20-1,TGCAGTGCCAGACGCCCGGACGCAGTATTATACGAGCAGTACTTC,CSARRPDAVLYEQYF
.,TRBJ2-7,many,17,TRBV5-1,TGCGCCAGCAGCGCCACGGGGGCCAGACGGAGTTCCTACGAGCAGTACTTC,CASSATGARRSSYEQYF
TRBD2,TRBJ2-7,many,16,TRBV5-4,TGTGCCAGCAGCTTGGGGGACCACGGGACTAGGGCCGAGCAGTACTTC,CASSLGDHGTRAEQYF